This is a list of T cell receptor beta chains from one sample in a study of blood T cell repertoires in COVID-19. This table comes from immunoSEQ multiplex PCR, and its TCRdb copy is limited to in-frame clones, with some not included. Here the sample spans more than 400,000 clones, around 85% being singletons. Input material: peripheral blood. Source of these receptors: a human donor in a cohort sampled during active COVID-19. Each CDR3 is given without its conserved first and last residue. Each record gives: J gene, V gene, D gene, CDR3 protein. The D gene is left open where the match is weak.

>TRBJ2-1|TRBV5-4|.
ASSSLAQSSYNEQF
>TRBJ2-7|TRBV5-8|.
ASSIGPNRDEQY
>TRBJ2-2|TRBV29-1|.
SVEDGAENTGELF
>TRBJ2-7|TRBV6-6|TRBD2
ASRWDYRVEQY
>TRBJ1-1|TRBV6-5|.
ASSSRGTHEAF
>TRBJ2-7|TRBV7-9|.
ASTGPQGGQY
>TRBJ2-1|TRBV7-2|TRBD2
ASAGDLAGGSEQF
>TRBJ2-1|TRBV4-1|.
ASSQPLRDNEQF
>TRBJ1-3|TRBV6-5|.
ASSSTRSPGNTIY
>TRBJ2-5|TRBV21-1|.
ASSKGLAGLKETQY
>TRBJ2-7|TRBV3-1/TRBV3-2|.
ASSPGVQSSYEQY
>TRBJ1-1|TRBV10-3|TRBD1
AIRGQGTNTEAF
>TRBJ2-7|TRBV3-1/TRBV3-2|TRBD2
ASSRGAGGNEQY
>TRBJ2-1|TRBV6-5|.
ASSYIQSNEQF
>TRBJ1-1|TRBV27|TRBD1
ASSLYQRRGKDTEAF
>TRBJ2-2|TRBV27|TRBD2
ASSLNQGLGLADTGELF
>TRBJ2-1|TRBV24-1|TRBD2
ATSDPDTRTSGRLVGQF
>TRBJ2-4|TRBV28|.
ASSFRGKNIQY
>TRBJ2-5|TRBV30|.
AWSLTGGSETQY
>TRBJ2-5|TRBV6-2/TRBV6-3|.
ASSYLRETQY
>TRBJ1-1|TRBV30|.
AWSTRVSEAF
>TRBJ2-3|TRBV11-2|TRBD2
ASSYTSGRADTQY
>TRBJ2-7|TRBV28|TRBD1
ASSLSRTGAFYEQY
>TRBJ2-7|TRBV9|.
ASSPRDAGYHEQY
>TRBJ1-5|TRBV6-1|.
ASSEAQSNQPQH
>TRBJ1-2|TRBV5-1|TRBD1
ASSTGQGTTNYGYT
>TRBJ2-5|TRBV5-5|.
ASSFGDQETQY
>TRBJ1-2|TRBV15|.
ATSRDLIEGIGGYT
>TRBJ1-2|TRBV27|TRBD1
ASSYIPGQGYGYT
>TRBJ2-7|TRBV6-4|.
ASSDRGLEQY
>TRBJ2-5|TRBV11-2|TRBD1
ASRRTRDRGFWETQY
>TRBJ2-1|TRBV5-4|TRBD2
ASSQGLAGLQDEQF
>TRBJ2-2|TRBV14|TRBD1
ASSRQGAGELF
>TRBJ2-1|TRBV19|TRBD2
ASSSASGYNEQF
>TRBJ2-7|TRBV6-5|TRBD1
ASSYRDRGPYEQY
>TRBJ1-4|TRBV6-5|TRBD1
ASSYSAGGINVWI
>TRBJ2-4|TRBV21-1|.
ASSAFDRPAKNIQY
>TRBJ1-3|TRBV19|TRBD1
ASSEGTAGNTIY
>TRBJ1-2|TRBV6-5|TRBD1
ASRKDRGNYGYT
>TRBJ2-5|TRBV19|TRBD2
ASSILGTSVETQY
>TRBJ2-7|TRBV18|TRBD2
ASSPSISGTSGSTYEQY
>TRBJ2-1|TRBV28|TRBD1
ASRGQGSSYNEQF
>TRBJ2-7|TRBV27|TRBD1
ASTLFGGQAYEQY
>TRBJ1-4|TRBV7-8|.
ASSGGGGGGKLF